The present TCR beta chain was sequenced within a study of cytomegalovirus exposure and HLA in healthy donors. CDR3 length equals 14 residues. The V gene's germline CDR1 is LNHNV and CDR2 YYDKDF (reference sequence). With 4 bases removed from V and 2 bases from J, the gap between germline ends came to 10 bases. 60 Vbeta and 13 Jbeta primers were used in PCR. Here immunoSEQ multiplex PCR was the method, and the copy in TCRdb shows in-frame clones only, minus some. The table includes about 98,000 clones, 70% to 90% detected once. The specimen was PBMCs. The chain has TRBV15 and TRBJ2-3, with a tentative D call TRBD2 (7 bases). The receptor comes from a man aged 35 to 55 in good health and CMV-seronegative. CDR3 sequence reads: CATSMRGHTDTQYF. The CDR3 region has the DNA TGTGCCACCAGCATGCGGGGGCACACAGATACGCAGTATTTT.